Reported below is one TCR beta chain. Antigen: not known. This entry comes from a study of shared clonotypes between healthy human individuals. A roughly 200 ng quantity of DNA, tens of thousands of T cell genomes, went into the sorted-subset replicate PCRs. Original methodology: Quality scores were absent from the junction-only immunoSEQ sequences, so filtering differed. Clones were read by immunoSEQ multiplex PCR, and TCRdb kept only the in-frame ones, dropping some. The V and J calls and clone size are taken from that table; D and trimming were inferred from the DNA. The sample lists about 2.4 million clones; roughly 93% were seen once. General study results and limits: The diversity represented, both genetic and in exposure history, was limited by few donors.

CDR1 is MNHNS, CDR2 SASEGT, per germline. J gave up 8 bases and V 5 bases, and 12 bases lay outside the gene matches. The CDR3 length is 17 residues. This receptor was obtained from a man younger than 35 in good health. Some clones in this sample may be carry-over from other donors' samples. The rearrangement links TRBV6-1 to TRBJ1-4, with TRBD1 identical over 12 bases. Sequencing was done on a sample of naive CD4+ T cells from PBMCs. Subset in this sample: CD45RA+ positively selected. CDR3 DNA sequence: TGTGCCAGCAGTCAAGAAGGAGGGACAGGGGGCTGGGAAAAACTGTTTTTT. Residues: CASSQEGGTGGWEKLFF.